Listed below are T cell receptor beta chains from one sample, sequenced in a study of CD8+ T cells in alopecia areata. Sequenced by immunoSEQ multiplex PCR; TCRdb stores in-frame clones only, minus some. The sample shows over 100,000 clones, about 50% of them seen only once. Source: CD8+ T cells sorted from blood, taken at week 0. Source of these receptors: a human donor with alopecia areata. CDR3s include the opening cysteine and the closing phenylalanine or tryptophan. Fields, in order: CDR3 protein, CDR3 DNA, J gene, clone size, D gene, V gene. A D gene is named only where the DNA matches it firmly. Rows may omit the clone size; those that give it use once, few, many or a size class.

CASSHLAQGFSPLHF TGTGCCAGCAGTCACCTGGCCCAGGGGTTTTCACCCCTCCACTTT TRBJ1-6 . . TRBV7-2
CASRPYEGEKTQYF TGTGCCAGCAGGCCTTATGAAGGTGAAAAGACCCAGTACTTC TRBJ2-5 . . TRBV6-5
CASSHGGESYEQYF TGTGCCAGCAGCCATGGCGGGGAATCCTACGAGCAGTACTTC TRBJ2-7 few . TRBV7-6
CASSQAPASGGYEQYF TGTGCCAGCAGCCAAGCCCCAGCTAGCGGGGGCTACGAGCAGTACTTC TRBJ2-7 few TRBD2 TRBV14
CASSARTSYEQYF TGTGCCAGCAGCGCCCGGACTTCCTACGAGCAGTACTTC TRBJ2-7 . . TRBV7-9
CASSTGLVSTDTQYF TGTGCCAGCAGTACGGGACTTGTAAGCACAGATACGCAGTATTTT TRBJ2-3 . . TRBV27
CASGQGDEQYF TGTGCCAGCGGTCAGGGGGACGAGCAGTACTTC TRBJ2-7 . TRBD1 TRBV2
CASSGSTSGAYEQYF TGTGCCAGCAGTGGATCCACTAGCGGGGCCTACGAGCAGTACTTC TRBJ2-7 few TRBD2 TRBV27
CASSDTSGGQETQYF TGTGCCAGCAGTGATACTAGCGGGGGGCAAGAGACCCAGTACTTC TRBJ2-5 . TRBD2 TRBV2
CASSSQISGSIQYF TGTGCCAGCAGCTCCCAGATTAGCGGGAGCATTCAGTACTTC TRBJ2-4 . TRBD2 TRBV13
CASSYTSYEQYF TGTGCCAGCAGCTACACCTCCTACGAGCAGTACTTC TRBJ2-7 . . TRBV7-9
CASSSGQYIGSPLHF TGTGCCAGCAGTTCGGGACAGTATATCGGTTCACCCCTCCACTTT TRBJ1-6 . TRBD1 TRBV27
CASNGQAILSSYNSPLHF TGTGCCAGCAATGGACAGGCGATCCTATCCTCCTATAATTCACCCCTCCACTTT TRBJ1-6 once TRBD1 TRBV2
CASSSSPGYPPYEQYF TGCGCCAGCAGCTCATCGCCGGGGTACCCCCCCTACGAGCAGTACTTC TRBJ2-7 . . TRBV5-1
CASSYSEFWPQHF TGTGCCAGCAGTTACTCGGAATTTTGGCCCCAGCATTTT TRBJ1-5 . . TRBV6-5
CASSLKQGAVEQYF TGCGCCAGCAGCTTGAAACAGGGGGCGGTCGAGCAGTACTTC TRBJ2-7 . TRBD1 TRBV5-1
CASRFGYDYGYTF TGTGCCAGTAGATTCGGATATGACTATGGCTACACCTTC TRBJ1-2 . . TRBV19
CASSLGIGEGPYEQYF TGCGCCAGCAGCTTGGGCATCGGTGAGGGCCCCTACGAGCAGTACTTC TRBJ2-7 . . TRBV5-1
CASQMGGGPYNEQFF TGTGCCAGCCAAATGGGCGGGGGCCCGTACAATGAGCAGTTCTTC TRBJ2-1 few . TRBV2
CATSIAGTNNQPQHF TGTGCCACCAGCATAGCAGGCACGAACAATCAGCCCCAGCATTTT TRBJ1-5 few . TRBV15
CAWSVDTTSNQPQHF TGTGCCTGGAGTGTAGATACCACTAGCAATCAGCCCCAGCATTTT TRBJ1-5 . . TRBV30
CSVPSGGTNQDQETQYF TGCAGCGTTCCTAGCGGGGGGACAAATCAAGACCAAGAGACCCAGTACTTC TRBJ2-5 few TRBD2 TRBV29-1
CSPQVVSRYNEQFF TGCAGCCCCCAGGTCGTCTCACGTTACAATGAGCAGTTCTTC TRBJ2-1 . . TRBV29-1
CAWSATALAFF TGTGCCTGGAGTGCAACAGCTCTAGCTTTCTTT TRBJ1-1 . . TRBV30
CSVDSTMNTEAFF TGCAGCGTTGACAGTACCATGAACACTGAAGCTTTCTTT TRBJ1-1 . . TRBV29-1
CASSQGQGEYF TGTGCCAGCAGCCAGGGACAGGGGGAGTACTTC TRBJ2-5 . TRBD1 TRBV5-6
CASSPIRTGFGETQYF TGTGCCAGCAGTCCAATCCGAACAGGGTTCGGGGAGACCCAGTACTTC TRBJ2-5 few . TRBV7-2
CAWSGRTSVSGGYNEQFF TGTGCCTGGAGTGGGCGGACTAGTGTTAGCGGGGGTTACAATGAGCAGTTCTTC TRBJ2-1 . TRBD2 TRBV30
CASSPTLTGLNEKLFF TGCGCCAGCAGCCCCACCCTGACAGGGTTGAATGAAAAACTGTTTTTT TRBJ1-4 . TRBD1 TRBV4-3
CASSLGWGTYEQYF TGTGCCAGCAGCTTGGGGTGGGGGACCTACGAGCAGTACTTC TRBJ2-7 . . TRBV5-4
CSLGQTTEAFF TGCAGCCTAGGACAGACAACTGAAGCTTTCTTT TRBJ1-1 . . TRBV29-1
CASSLTVQETQYF TGTGCCAGCAGCTTGACAGTCCAAGAGACCCAGTACTTC TRBJ2-5 few . TRBV5-6
CAWSGPGQSSYEQYF TGTGCCTGGAGTGGACCGGGACAGAGCTCCTACGAGCAGTACTTC TRBJ2-7 . TRBD1 TRBV30
CAWNQRTGWGTEAFF TGTGCCTGGAACCAAAGGACAGGATGGGGCACTGAAGCTTTCTTT TRBJ1-1 few TRBD1 TRBV30
CASRPHGADTQYF TGTGCCAGCAGACCACATGGGGCAGATACGCAGTATTTT TRBJ2-3 . . TRBV6-6